Below, 30 T cell receptor beta chains from the same sample are listed, as sequenced in a study of shared clonotypes between healthy human individuals. Generated by immunoSEQ multiplex PCR, the TCRdb table keeps only in-frame clones and is missing some. The table lists some 660,000 clones, 73% of them singletons, with around 1.8% in the top ten. Sequenced input: memory CD4+ T cells sorted from blood. Subset indicated: CD45RA-negative fraction. The receptors originated from a woman aged 25 to 45 in good health.

The chain is built from TRBV30 and TRBJ1-5; D might be TRBD1 (5 bases). The V gene lost 6 bases and the J gene lost 4 bases, with 19 bases spanning the gap. Germline-derived CDR1 and CDR2 are GTSNPN and SVGIG (reference sequence). CDR3 size: 15 residues. CDR3 protein: CACQTPGGKNQPQHF. DNA of the CDR3: TGTGCCTGCCAAACGCCGGGGGGGAAAAATCAGCCCCAGCATTTT.

This chain connects TRBV23-1 to TRBJ1-2; D unclear. TRBV23-1 is an ORF, and what it does is uncertain. CDR3 length equals 16 residues. Trimming stripped 6 bases from V and 7 bases from J, with 24 bases between. The CDR3, as DNA: TGCGCCAGCAGCCCCTTAGCCCGGGCAGCGAGAGGTGGCTACACCTTC. Amino acid sequence: CASSPLARAARGGYTF.

This clone appeared a few times. The V call is TRBV28, the J call TRBJ2-2; a weak D match, TRBD2 (5 bases). Trimming pared 3 bases from V and 5 bases from J, leaving 10 bases between. This CDR3 spans 14 amino acids. CDR1 and CDR2 from the germline V gene are MDHEN and SYDVKM. Here the CDR3 DNA reads TGTGCCAGCAGTTTTGGCGCGGGTACCGGGGAGCTGTTTTTT. This gives the protein CASSFGAGTGELFF.

This chain joins TRBV19 and TRBJ2-7; D is ambiguous. This CDR3 is 15 amino acids long. Germline CDR1 LNHDA, CDR2 SQIVND (reference sequence). Trimming removed 5 bases at V and 2 bases at J, with 16 bases between. The DNA for the CDR3 is TGTGCCAGTAGTCTCTCCGTTGCGGCAACCTACGAGCAGTACTTC. It is translated as CASSLSVAATYEQYF.

The genes are TRBV7-9 and TRBJ1-5, with D maybe TRBD1 (6 bases). This CDR3 has 15 residues. Trimming took 0 bases from V and 3 from J, leaving 9 bases between them. Germline lookup yields CDR1 SEHNR and CDR2 FQNEAQ (reference sequence). This chain's CDR3 is CASSLAGGPNQPQHF. The CDR3 DNA sequence: TGTGCCAGCAGCTTAGCGGGGGGGCCCAATCAGCCCCAGCATTTT.

V and J are TRBV11-2 and TRBJ2-7; the D gene could be TRBD1 or TRBD2 (5 bases each). V lost 3 bases to trimming and J lost 5 bases, with 17 bases between them. The germline V gene encodes CDR1 SGHAT and CDR2 FQNNGV. The CDR3 is made up of 15 amino acids. CDR3 amino acids: CASSFHRGPGDEQYF. The CDR3, as DNA: TGTGCCAGCAGCTTTCACCGGGGACCTGGGGACGAGCAGTACTTC.

On this clone itself: A much larger clone differs by one base, so this may be a read error. The sample holds other DNA sequences that translate to the same CDR3. V and J are TRBV7-9 and TRBJ1-1; D gene unclear. CDR1 and CDR2 from the germline V gene are SEHNR and FQNEAQ (reference sequence). Deletions cut 2 bases from V and 0 bases from J, with 4 bases between. The CDR3 is made up of 13 amino acids. The CDR3 DNA is TGTGCCAGCAGCTTACAAATGAACACTGAAGCTTTCTTT. It specifies CASSLQMNTEAFF.

There are a few counts of this clone. The V and J genes are TRBV10-2 and TRBJ1-5, with 10 positions matching TRBD1. There are 13 residues in the CDR3. After removal of 6 bases from V and 7 bases from J, the junction contained 3 bases not matched to a gene. Germline V CDR1 and CDR2: WSHSY, SAAADI. This chain's CDR3 is CASREGQGQPQHF. Here the CDR3 DNA reads TGCGCCAGCAGGGAGGGACAGGGGCAGCCCCAGCATTTT.

The count of this clone is one. A read error may explain this, as a much larger clone is one base away. The DNA for the CDR3 is TGCGCCAGCAGCTGGCGGACGGAGAACACTGAAGCTTTCTTT. It translates to CASSWRTENTEAFF. This rearrangement joins TRBV5-1 to TRBJ1-1; D gene uncertain. The CDR3 sequence is 14 residues long. V was trimmed by 3 bases and J by 1 base, leaving 10 bases between them. Germline V CDR1 and CDR2: SGHRS, YFSETQ.

About this clone: A single base separates this from a much larger clone, so it may be a read error. This sequence joins TRBV7-2 and TRBJ2-7; 10 nucleotides match TRBD2. V shed 5 bases, J shed 3 bases, and the junction held 10 bases outside the gene matches. The CDR3 spans 16 residues. In germline, CDR1 is SGHTA, CDR2 FQGNSA. CDR3 protein: CASSIVARTSGYEQYF. In DNA form, the CDR3 reads TGTGCCAGCAGCATTGTAGCCAGGACTAGCGGCTACGAGCAGTACTTC.

The chain links TRBV5-1 to TRBJ2-7; 8 bases are a match to TRBD2. This CDR3 is built from 14 residues. The germline CDR1 and CDR2 sequences are SGHRS and YFSETQ. V gave up 4 bases and J gave up 0 bases; unmatched junction bases: 3. The CDR3 region is CASSPSGSSYEQYF. The CDR3 coding sequence is TGCGCCAGCAGCCCTAGCGGGTCCTCCTACGAGCAGTACTTC.

The chain carries TRBV2 and TRBJ1-1; 12 nucleotides agree with TRBD1. CDR1 is SNHLY, CDR2 FYNNEI, per germline. This CDR3 region has 14 residues. Trimming removed 8 bases from V and 4 bases from J; junction bases left unmatched: 5. This chain's CDR3 is CASGDRGRGTEAFF. CDR3 coding DNA: TGTGCCAGCGGGGACAGGGGGCGCGGCACTGAAGCTTTCTTT.

V gene TRBV5-1 combines with J gene TRBJ2-7, with D possibly matching TRBD1 (6 bases). Between the trimmed V and J ends, which lost 0 bases and 3 bases, there was a span of 7 bases. CDR1 is SGHRS, CDR2 YFSETQ, per germline. The CDR3 spans 13 residues. CDR3 coding DNA: TGCGCCAGCAGCTTGGGGACAGTCTACGAGCAGTACTTC. Translated: CASSLGTVYEQYF.

Only a few counts were recorded for this clone. V is TRBV5-6 and J is TRBJ1-3; 8 bases align to TRBD1. Germline V lookup: CDR1 SGHDT, CDR2 YYEEEE. Germline trimming cut 4 bases from V and 2 bases from J; bases unmatched to any gene: 5. The CDR3 runs to 15 residues. The CDR3 bases are TGTGCCAGCAGCCCCCAGGGGGCAACTGGAAACACCATATATTTT. This gives the protein CASSPQGATGNTIYF.

The J gene is TRBJ1-2, the V gene TRBV27; perhaps TRBD1 as D (6 bases). Germline assignment: CDR1 MNHEY and CDR2 SMNVEV (reference sequence). V dropped 7 bases and J dropped 8 bases, with 20 bases sitting between them. This CDR3 region has 14 residues. CDR3 nucleotides: TGTGCCAGCACACAACCACAGGGTTTGGGAGGCTACACCTTC. This translates into CASTQPQGLGGYTF.

This clone came up a few times. The chain employs TRBV7-2 and TRBJ2-3; no clear D. This CDR3 contains 16 residues. V was pared by 4 bases and J by 1 base, with 15 bases between. CDR1 SGHTA and CDR2 FQGNSA come from the germline V gene. The chain's CDR3 is CASSYSGSSGTDTQYF. The CDR3 DNA sequence: TGTGCCAGCAGCTACTCAGGCAGCTCGGGCACAGATACGCAGTATTTT.

The chain carries TRBV10-3 and TRBJ2-7; the D gene is possibly TRBD2 (5 bases). Germline loops: CDR1 ENHRY, CDR2 SYGVKD. The V end lost 7 bases, the J end lost 2 bases, and 9 bases lay between the germline ends. The CDR3 contains 12 residues. The CDR3 DNA reads as TGTGCCATCATGGGAGAAACCTACGAGCAGTACTTC. This translates into CAIMGETYEQYF.

This clone has just a few counts. The J gene is TRBJ2-3, the V gene TRBV18; D gene uncertain. With 0 bases removed from V and 1 base from J, the gap between germline ends came to 5 bases. Germline CDR1 is KGHSH and CDR2 is LQKENI. The CDR3 runs to 14 residues. The CDR3 bases are TGTGCCAGCTCACCACCCACCCGCACAGATACGCAGTATTTT. Its protein is CASSPPTRTDTQYF.

As for this clone: This CDR3 is also generated by other DNA sequences in the sample. The J gene is TRBJ1-4, the V gene TRBV5-6; D is unresolved. The germline V gene encodes CDR1 SGHDT and CDR2 YYEEEE. With 1 base removed from V and 0 bases from J, the gap between germline ends came to 7 bases. CDR3 length: 15 residues. The CDR3 sequence is CASSLTVATNEKLFF. CDR3 DNA sequence: TGTGCCAGCAGCTTGACCGTTGCAACTAATGAAAAACTGTTTTTT.

The gene calls are TRBV5-1 and TRBJ1-4, with TRBD1 matching over 10 bases. J was trimmed by 7 bases and V by 0 bases; bases with no gene match: 6. Germline loops: CDR1 SGHRS, CDR2 YFSETQ. The CDR3 extends over 16 amino acids. The CDR3: CASSLGQGASGEKLFF. In DNA form, the CDR3 reads TGCGCCAGCAGCTTGGGACAGGGGGCCTCTGGTGAAAAACTGTTTTTT.

This clone was recorded a few times. The genes are TRBV6-5 and TRBJ1-2; D is possibly TRBD1 (6 bases). Per the germline V gene, CDR1 is MNHEY and CDR2 is SVGAGI. The CDR3 loop spans 14 amino acids. Trimming took 3 bases from V and 5 from J, leaving 13 bases between them. In DNA, the CDR3 is TGTGCCAGCAGTTATTTTCAGGGGTCTTATGGCTACACCTTC. It yields the protein CASSYFQGSYGYTF.

This clone was found a few times. The V call is TRBV6-5, the J call TRBJ2-1, with 10 nucleotides matching TRBD2. There are 15 residues in the CDR3. Germline V lookup: CDR1 MNHEY, CDR2 SVGAGI. Unmatched junction bases numbered 4, after V lost 6 bases and J lost 2 bases. The CDR3 sequence: CASSRTSGAYNEQFF. As DNA, the CDR3 is TGTGCCAGCAGCCGCACTAGCGGGGCCTACAATGAGCAGTTCTTC.

The chain couples TRBV6-5 to TRBJ2-5; 9 positions agree with TRBD2. This CDR3 comprises 15 residues. Germline V gene data show CDR1 as MNHEY and CDR2 as SVGAGI. Losses at the gene ends were 5 bases for V and 6 bases for J; bases not matched to a gene: 10. CDR3 region: CASSRGSSGRKTQYF. CDR3 sequence (DNA): TGTGCCAGCAGTCGAGGGAGTAGCGGGAGAAAGACCCAGTACTTC.

In DNA, the CDR3 is TGCGCCAGCAGCCAAGAGTGGACTAGCGGGATCGAGACCCAGTACTTC. It specifies CASSQEWTSGIETQYF. The chain uses TRBV4-1 and TRBJ2-5; TRBD2 aligns across 12 bases. This CDR3 comprises 16 residues. Germline V lookup: CDR1 MGHRA, CDR2 YSYEKL. The ends lost 0 bases at V and 5 bases at J; junction bases unmatched: 4.

The CDR3 sequence is CASSQVLSATGENQPQHF. The CDR3 region has the DNA TGCGCCAGCAGCCAAGTTTTATCAGCAACGGGGGAGAATCAGCCCCAGCATTTT. The chain combines TRBV4-1 with TRBJ1-5; tentatively, D is TRBD1 (5 bases). CDR1 and CDR2 from the germline V gene are MGHRA and YSYEKL. The CDR3 covers 18 residues. Between the trimmed V and J ends, which lost 1 base and 4 bases, there was a span of 20 bases.

The chain carries TRBV19 and TRBJ2-7, with 9 nucleotides matching TRBD1. The CDR3 spans 13 residues. J lost 6 bases, V lost 4 bases, and 4 bases had no gene match. Germline V lookup: CDR1 LNHDA, CDR2 SQIVND (reference sequence). The CDR3 protein is CASSTDRGAEQYF. As DNA, the CDR3 is TGTGCCAGTAGTACTGACAGGGGGGCCGAGCAGTACTTC.

This chain links TRBV19 with TRBJ1-3; 9 bases are shared with TRBD1. CDR3 length equals 16 residues. V was clipped by 2 bases and J by 0 bases; unmatched bases: 2. Germline V gene sequence: CDR1 LNHDA, CDR2 SQIVND (reference sequence). The CDR3 nucleotides are TGTGCCAGTAGTATACGGACAGGGGACTCTGGAAACACCATATATTTT. Its protein is CASSIRTGDSGNTIYF.

CDR3 protein: CASSPTGVKRRNTIYF. In DNA, the CDR3 is TGTGCCAGCAGCCCTACAGGGGTTAAGAGGAGGAACACCATATATTTT. This chain joins TRBV5-8 and TRBJ1-3, with 7 bases matching TRBD1. Germline assignment: CDR1 SGHTS and CDR2 YDEGEE. The length of the CDR3 is 16 residues. V shed 4 bases and J 7 bases; nucleotides not matched to a gene: 14.

This clone has only one observation. The V and J genes are TRBV7-2 and TRBJ2-2; no firm D call. Germline V gives CDR1 SGHTA, CDR2 FQGNSA. CDR3 length equals 12 residues. V was shortened by 5 bases and J by 6 bases, with 7 bases between the two germline ends. Here the CDR3 reads CASSQPPGELFF. The CDR3 DNA reads as TGTGCCAGCAGCCAACCCCCCGGGGAGCTGTTTTTT.

Of note for this clone: This could be a read error, since a much larger clone is one nucleotide away. Other nucleotide sequences from this sample produce the same CDR3. The chain carries TRBV28 and TRBJ2-7; 9 bases match TRBD2. This CDR3 comprises 13 residues. Trimming cost V 3 bases and J 3 bases; bases outside gene matches: 0. CDR1 is MDHEN, CDR2 SYDVKM, per germline. The CDR3 coding sequence is TGTGCCAGCAGTTTTAGCGGGAGCTACGAGCAGTACTTC. Translated, it gives CASSFSGSYEQYF.